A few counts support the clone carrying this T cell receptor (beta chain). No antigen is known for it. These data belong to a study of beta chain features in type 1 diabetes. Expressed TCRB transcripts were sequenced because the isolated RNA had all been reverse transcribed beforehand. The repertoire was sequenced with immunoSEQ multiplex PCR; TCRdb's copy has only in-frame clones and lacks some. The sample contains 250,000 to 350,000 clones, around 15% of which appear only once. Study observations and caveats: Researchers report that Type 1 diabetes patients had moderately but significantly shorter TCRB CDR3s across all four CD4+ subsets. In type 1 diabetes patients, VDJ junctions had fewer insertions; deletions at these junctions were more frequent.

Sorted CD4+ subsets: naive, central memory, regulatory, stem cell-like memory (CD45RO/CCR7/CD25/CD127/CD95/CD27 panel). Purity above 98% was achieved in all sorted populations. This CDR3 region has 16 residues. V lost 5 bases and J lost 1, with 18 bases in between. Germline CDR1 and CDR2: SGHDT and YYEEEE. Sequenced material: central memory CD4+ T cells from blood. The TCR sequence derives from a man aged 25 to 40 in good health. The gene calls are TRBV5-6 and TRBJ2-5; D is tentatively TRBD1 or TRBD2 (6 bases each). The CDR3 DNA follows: TGTGCCAGCAGTCTCCTGACAGGAGGGCTCCAAGAGACCCAGTACTTC. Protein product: CASSLLTGGLQETQYF. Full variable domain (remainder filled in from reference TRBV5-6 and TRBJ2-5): DAGVTQSPTHLIKTRGQQVTLRCSPKSGHDTVSWYQQALGQGPQFIFQYYEEEERQRGNFPDRFSGHQFPNYSSELNVNALLLGDSALYLCASSLLTGGLQETQYFGPGTRLLVL.